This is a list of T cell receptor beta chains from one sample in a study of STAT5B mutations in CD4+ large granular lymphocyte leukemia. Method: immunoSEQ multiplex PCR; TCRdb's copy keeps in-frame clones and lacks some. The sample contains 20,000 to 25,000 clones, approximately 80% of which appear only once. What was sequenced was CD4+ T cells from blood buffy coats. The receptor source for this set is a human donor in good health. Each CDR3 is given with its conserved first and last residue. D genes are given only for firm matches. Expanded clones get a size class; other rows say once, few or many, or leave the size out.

CDR3 DNA: TGTGCCAGCAGCCGAATTGGGGGCACTGAAGCTTTCTTT
CDR3 protein: CASSRIGGTEAFF
J gene: TRBJ1-1
V gene: TRBV2
D gene: .
clone size: once

CDR3 DNA: TGTGCCAGCAGTGAAGCGCAGCCCGGGTACTACGAGCAGTACTTC
CDR3 protein: CASSEAQPGYYEQYF
J gene: TRBJ2-7
V gene: TRBV6-1
D gene: .
clone size: .

CDR3 DNA: TGTGCCAGCAGCTCATTAGGGGAGGGGAACACCGGGGAGCTGTTTTTT
CDR3 protein: CASSSLGEGNTGELFF
J gene: TRBJ2-2
V gene: TRBV5-6
D gene: TRBD2
clone size: .

CDR3 DNA: TGTGCCAGCAGCCAAAAACTTAGCGGGAGAAGCACCGGGGAGCTGTTTTTT
CDR3 protein: CASSQKLSGRSTGELFF
J gene: TRBJ2-2
V gene: TRBV5-4
D gene: TRBD2
clone size: .

CDR3 DNA: TGTGCCAGCAGTGAGGGACAGGGTTTAGGTGAGCAGTTCTTC
CDR3 protein: CASSEGQGLGEQFF
J gene: TRBJ2-1
V gene: TRBV2
D gene: TRBD1
clone size: .

CDR3 DNA: TGCGCCAGCAGCCAGCTACCGGGGCTCAAGAGAGGGGCCAACGTCCTGACTTTC
CDR3 protein: CASSQLPGLKRGANVLTF
J gene: TRBJ2-6
V gene: TRBV4-1
D gene: .
clone size: .

CDR3 DNA: TGTGCCAGCTCCCCGAGGGGGAGTATAGCAGATACGCAGTATTTT
CDR3 protein: CASSPRGSIADTQYF
J gene: TRBJ2-3
V gene: TRBV18
D gene: .
clone size: .

CDR3 DNA: TGTGCCAGCAGCTCACGCCGGAGAGGGAAACCTTCTTACAATGAGCAGTTCTTC
CDR3 protein: CASSSRRRGKPSYNEQFF
J gene: TRBJ2-1
V gene: TRBV4-2
D gene: .
clone size: .

CDR3 DNA: TGCGCCAGCAGCCAAGGATCGGCGGCGCGAAGGCGTAACTATGGCTACACCTTC
CDR3 protein: CASSQGSAARRRNYGYTF
J gene: TRBJ1-2
V gene: TRBV4-1
D gene: .
clone size: .

CDR3 DNA: TGTGCCAGCAGCTTAGTGGATCAGGGGAACTATGGCTACACCTTC
CDR3 protein: CASSLVDQGNYGYTF
J gene: TRBJ1-2
V gene: TRBV11-2
D gene: .
clone size: .

CDR3 DNA: TGTGCCAGTAGCTCACAGGGGTTCACCGGGGAGCTGTTTTTT
CDR3 protein: CASSSQGFTGELFF
J gene: TRBJ2-2
V gene: TRBV19
D gene: TRBD1
clone size: .

CDR3 DNA: TGTGCCAGCAGCTCGCGGGGGGGGTCCTACAATGAGCAGTTCTTC
CDR3 protein: CASSSRGGSYNEQFF
J gene: TRBJ2-1
V gene: TRBV7-9
D gene: TRBD2
clone size: .

CDR3 DNA: TGTGCCAGCCCCCCTACTGGCCAGTCGCTGACCTACGAGCAGTACTTC
CDR3 protein: CASPPTGQSLTYEQYF
J gene: TRBJ2-7
V gene: TRBV6-4
D gene: .
clone size: .

CDR3 DNA: TGCGCCAGCAGCTTGGCCGGAGGCCAGAGGGAGACCCAGTACTTC
CDR3 protein: CASSLAGGQRETQYF
J gene: TRBJ2-5
V gene: TRBV5-1
D gene: .
clone size: .

CDR3 DNA: TGTGCCAGCAGCTTATCTTTCCGCGCTAGCGGGGACTCTGGGGCCAACGTCCTGACTTTC
CDR3 protein: CASSLSFRASGDSGANVLTF
J gene: TRBJ2-6
V gene: TRBV11-3
D gene: TRBD2
clone size: .

CDR3 DNA: TGTGCCAGTAGTTCCCGGGGGACAGCGAACACCGGGGAGCTGTTTTTT
CDR3 protein: CASSSRGTANTGELFF
J gene: TRBJ2-2
V gene: TRBV19
D gene: .
clone size: .

CDR3 DNA: TGTGCCAGCAGCATGGGACGACACTCCTACAATGAGCAGTTCTTC
CDR3 protein: CASSMGRHSYNEQFF
J gene: TRBJ2-1
V gene: TRBV11-3
D gene: .
clone size: .

CDR3 DNA: TGTGCTAGTGGTTTGTCACGGACAGAGCAAGAGACCCAGTACTTC
CDR3 protein: CASGLSRTEQETQYF
J gene: TRBJ2-5
V gene: TRBV12-5
D gene: .
clone size: .

CDR3 DNA: TGTGCCAGCAGCTTAGGCCGGGGTTCCCTCGAGCAGTACTTC
CDR3 protein: CASSLGRGSLEQYF
J gene: TRBJ2-7
V gene: TRBV7-9
D gene: .
clone size: few

CDR3 DNA: TGTGCCAGCAGCTACCTAGCGGGAGGGTACAATGAGCAGTTCTTC
CDR3 protein: CASSYLAGGYNEQFF
J gene: TRBJ2-1
V gene: TRBV11-3
D gene: TRBD2
clone size: .

CDR3 DNA: TGTGCCAGCAGCGTCCCCGGAGGCGGTGGTGGCTACACCTTC
CDR3 protein: CASSVPGGGGGYTF
J gene: TRBJ1-2
V gene: TRBV9
D gene: .
clone size: .

CDR3 DNA: TGTGCCAGCAGCTTAAGACCGCAGGGATCCTCGAACACTGAAGCTTTCTTT
CDR3 protein: CASSLRPQGSSNTEAFF
J gene: TRBJ1-1
V gene: TRBV7-8
D gene: .
clone size: .

CDR3 DNA: .
CDR3 protein: CASSAQAEYRCRREGSYNEQFF
J gene: TRBJ2-1
V gene: TRBV21-1
D gene: .
clone size: .

CDR3 DNA: TGCGCCAGCAGCGCGGGGACAGGTAACACCGGGGAGCTGTTTTTT
CDR3 protein: CASSAGTGNTGELFF
J gene: TRBJ2-2
V gene: TRBV5-1
D gene: TRBD1
clone size: .

CDR3 DNA: TGTGCCAGCAGCTTAGCGCGATTGGGCAGTAGAACAGATACGCAGTATTTT
CDR3 protein: CASSLARLGSRTDTQYF
J gene: TRBJ2-3
V gene: TRBV7-2
D gene: .
clone size: .

CDR3 DNA: TGTGCCAGCAGCACAAGTGGGACAGGGTACTACGAGCAGTACTTC
CDR3 protein: CASSTSGTGYYEQYF
J gene: TRBJ2-7
V gene: TRBV7-9
D gene: TRBD1
clone size: once

CDR3 DNA: TGTGCCAGCAGCAACCCCGGGACAGCCAAGGAGACCCAGTACTTC
CDR3 protein: CASSNPGTAKETQYF
J gene: TRBJ2-5
V gene: TRBV7-6
D gene: TRBD1
clone size: .

CDR3 DNA: TGTGCCAGTATCAGGACAGGGGAAGGCACCGGGGAGCTGTTTTTT
CDR3 protein: CASIRTGEGTGELFF
J gene: TRBJ2-2
V gene: TRBV19
D gene: TRBD1
clone size: .

CDR3 DNA: TGTGCCAGCAGCCGCGCCGGGCCCGCGGGGAATGAGCAGTTCTTC
CDR3 protein: CASSRAGPAGNEQFF
J gene: TRBJ2-1
V gene: TRBV7-9
D gene: .
clone size: .

CDR3 DNA: TGTGCCAGCAGCTTAGGGTCTAGCTCCCACTTCCAAGAGACCCAGTACTTC
CDR3 protein: CASSLGSSSHFQETQYF
J gene: TRBJ2-5
V gene: TRBV7-9
D gene: .
clone size: .

CDR3 DNA: TGTGCCTGGAGTGTAAATCGGGGAGTGAGGACCGGGGAGCTGTTTTTT
CDR3 protein: CAWSVNRGVRTGELFF
J gene: TRBJ2-2
V gene: TRBV30
D gene: .
clone size: .

CDR3 DNA: TGTGCCAGCAGCTTGGGGGACCGAAATCAAGAGACCCAGTACTTC
CDR3 protein: CASSLGDRNQETQYF
J gene: TRBJ2-5
V gene: TRBV5-4
D gene: .
clone size: .

CDR3 DNA: TGTGCCAGCAGCCGACAGGGTCAAGAGACCCAGTACTTC
CDR3 protein: CASSRQGQETQYF
J gene: TRBJ2-5
V gene: TRBV5-6
D gene: TRBD1
clone size: .

CDR3 DNA: TGTGCCAGCAGCACCACCCGTTATAGCAATCAGCCCCAGCATTTT
CDR3 protein: CASSTTRYSNQPQHF
J gene: TRBJ1-5
V gene: TRBV5-6
D gene: .
clone size: few